A single sample is the source of the 21 T cell receptor beta chains below, sequenced in a study of blood T cells in healthy people across ages. PCR was performed a second time for about 7 to 11 cycles using a sample-barcoded 5' primer and a J-beta primer mix. TCRdb reprocessed the 5' RACE reads via MiXCR and lists one record per CDR3 protein. This sample has 800,000 to 950,000 distinct CDR3 sequences, with almost 30% found just once. These data were also reused for a study on T cells of mothers and their children.

Sample: blood. The receptors shown here come from a woman between 40 and 55 years old in good health.

This clonotype showed up just a few times. This may come from a read error, since a much larger clone is one base off. The V call is TRBV29-1, the J call TRBJ2-7, with a weak D call TRBD1 (7 bases). Germline CDR1 SQVTM, CDR2 ANQGSEA. CDR3 size: 14 residues. The ends were cut back, 4 bases at V and 5 bases at J, with 18 bases in the middle. The CDR3 region is CSVVWWQGGHEQYF. CDR3 coding DNA: TGCAGCGTTGTATGGTGGCAGGGGGGCCACGAGCAGTACTTC.

The chain has TRBV7-8 and TRBJ2-7; TRBD1 matches at 12 bases. Germline lookup yields CDR1 SGHVS and CDR2 FQNEAQ. The CDR3 length is 18 residues. The junction had 12 bases not matched to a gene; V was cut back by 5 bases and J by 1 base. CDR3 in amino acids: CASSLRDRGQVGSYEQYF. The CDR3 DNA follows: TGTGCCAGCAGCCTAAGGGACAGGGGGCAGGTTGGGTCCTACGAGCAGTACTTC.

The V call is TRBV27, the J call TRBJ1-2; D gene ambiguous. From germline, CDR1 is MNHEY and CDR2 SMNVEV (reference sequence). The CDR3 consists of 15 residues. V lost 5 bases and J 5 bases, leaving 18 bases between the germline ends. The CDR3, as DNA: TGTGCCAGCAGTGTAAACCCCAGTCGGATTTATGGCTACACCTTC. Residues: CASSVNPSRIYGYTF.

This clonotype appeared a few times. The chain uses TRBV7-2 and TRBJ2-7; 13 bases are a match to TRBD2. V lost 3 bases, J lost 2 bases, and 13 bases stayed unmatched. The CDR3 has 19 amino acids. Germline CDR1 is SGHTA and CDR2 is FQGNSA. The CDR3 sequence is CASSFPRGTSGVDTYEQYF. For the CDR3, the DNA is TGTGCCAGCAGCTTTCCGAGGGGGACTAGCGGGGTGGATACCTACGAGCAGTACTTC.

This clonotype was picked up a small number of times. The V call is TRBV20-1, the J call TRBJ2-7; 7 bases line up with TRBD2. CDR1 is DFQATT and CDR2 is SNEGSKA in the germline V gene (reference sequence). V lost 1 base, J lost 6 bases, and 3 bases stayed unmatched. CDR3 length: 12 residues. This CDR3 is CSARGRGVEQYF. For the CDR3, the DNA is TGCAGTGCTAGAGGCCGGGGGGTCGAGCAGTACTTC.

This chain links TRBV29-1 with TRBJ2-7; 8 bases agree with TRBD2. The ends lost 0 bases at V and 3 bases at J; junction bases unmatched: 7. The CDR3 is made up of 15 amino acids. Germline V gives CDR1 SQVTM, CDR2 ANQGSEA. CDR3 DNA sequence: TGCAGCGTTGAAGACGCGACAGCGGGAGTCTACGAGCAGTACTTC. Its protein is CSVEDATAGVYEQYF.

This clonotype was seen a handful of times. The chain is built from TRBV6-1 and TRBJ1-1; 10 nucleotides agree with TRBD1. V lost 2 bases, J lost 8 bases, and 11 bases stayed unmatched. The CDR3 covers 16 residues. Germline lookup yields CDR1 MNHNS and CDR2 SASEGT. The chain's CDR3 is CASSERVSRTGGEAFF. CDR3 nucleotide sequence: TGTGCCAGCAGTGAACGGGTGTCAAGGACAGGGGGGGAAGCTTTCTTT.

V gene TRBV18 combines with J gene TRBJ2-1, with 8 bases identical to TRBD1. The germline CDR1 and CDR2 sequences are KGHSH and LQKENI. This CDR3 has 15 amino acids. Unmatched junction bases numbered 10, after V lost 3 bases and J lost 9 bases. CDR3 protein: CASSPGGQGRGEQFF. The DNA for the CDR3 is TGTGCCAGCTCACCTGGAGGACAGGGCCGGGGTGAGCAGTTCTTC.

This clonotype was found many times. The chain joins TRBV29-1 to TRBJ2-1; D gene uncertain. Trimming cost V 5 bases and J 5 bases, with 4 bases left between them. CDR3 length equals 10 residues. The germline V gene encodes CDR1 SQVTM and CDR2 ANQGSEA. The DNA of the CDR3 is TGCAGCGTTTCGGACAATGAGCAGTTCTTC. Protein product: CSVSDNEQFF.

The V call is TRBV2, the J call TRBJ2-5, with D uncertain. CDR1 is SNHLY and CDR2 is FYNNEI in the germline V gene. This CDR3 has 14 residues. Deletions cut 1 base from V and 4 bases from J, with 10 bases between. The CDR3 loop reads CASSEDLVGETQYF. DNA for the CDR3: TGTGCCAGCAGTGAAGATTTGGTTGGAGAGACCCAGTACTTC. Together with reference TRBV2 and TRBJ2-5, the CDR3 gives the full variable domain: EPEVTQTPSHQVTQMGQEVILRCVPISNHLYFYWYRQILGQKVEFLVSFYNNEISEKSEIFDDQFSVERPDGSNFTLKIRSTKLEDSAMYFCASSEDLVGETQYFGPGTRLLVL.

Worth noting for this clonotype: Possible read error: a much larger clone is one base away. The chain has TRBV7-9 and TRBJ2-2; 7 positions match TRBD1. The CDR3 is made up of 18 amino acids. Germline V gives CDR1 SEHNR, CDR2 FQNEAQ (reference sequence). Germline trimming cut 5 bases from V and 1 base from J; bases unmatched to any gene: 13. CDR3 nucleotides: TGTGCCAGCAGCCCACACCGGGACAGACCGCAGAACACCGGGGAGCTGTTTTTT. Encoded protein: CASSPHRDRPQNTGELFF. Full variable domain (remainder filled in from reference TRBV7-9 and TRBJ2-2): DTGVSQNPRHKITKRGQNVTFRCDPISEHNRLYWYRQTLGQGPEFLTYFQNEAQLEKSRLLSDRFSAERPKGSFSTLEIQRTEQGDSAMYLCASSPHRDRPQNTGELFFGEGSRLTVL.

This clonotype showed up many times. The V call is TRBV20-1, the J call TRBJ2-1, with 13 bases identical to TRBD2. The CDR3 loop spans 16 amino acids. CDR1 and CDR2 from the germline V gene are DFQATT and SNEGSKA (reference sequence). V gave up 3 bases and J gave up 5 bases; unmatched junction bases: 7. For the CDR3, the DNA is TGCAGTGCTAGCCTCTTGGGACTAGCGGGGAACAATGAGCAGTTCTTC. Its translation is CSASLLGLAGNNEQFF.

This clonotype was recorded at least ten times. The chain is built from TRBV6-5 and TRBJ1-1; D gene unclear. The CDR3 spans 15 residues. The V end lost 2 bases, the J end lost 5 bases, and 15 bases lay between the germline ends. Per germline, CDR1 MNHEY and CDR2 SVGAGI. CDR3 amino acids: CASSYPGGVPTEAFF. The CDR3 region has the DNA TGTGCCAGCAGTTACCCCGGCGGGGTGCCAACTGAAGCTTTCTTT.

This clonotype was detected ten times or more. The rearrangement joins TRBV7-2 to TRBJ1-6; no firm D call. V was pared by 1 base and J by 13 bases, with 14 bases between. The CDR3 covers 14 residues. Germline CDR1 and CDR2: SGHTA and FQGNSA. Here the CDR3 reads CASSLVALGDPLHF. In DNA, the CDR3 is TGTGCCAGCAGCTTAGTAGCCCTCGGCGACCCCCTCCACTTT.

This chain links TRBV7-3 with TRBJ2-2; 12 bases agree with TRBD2. The CDR3 spans 17 residues. V was pared by 4 bases and J by 5 bases, with 8 bases of the junction left unmatched. The germline CDR1 and CDR2 sequences are SGHTA and FQGTGA. CDR3 DNA: TGTGCCAGCAGCTCCTCTAGCGGGGGGGCCAAGACCGGGGAGCTGTTTTTT. Protein sequence: CASSSSSGGAKTGELFF.

This clonotype was seen more than once but under ten times. The V gene is TRBV18, the J gene TRBJ2-1; the match to TRBD1 covers 8 bases. CDR3 length equals 13 residues. V shed 5 bases, J shed 8 bases, and the junction held 5 bases outside the gene matches. Germline values: CDR1 KGHSH, CDR2 LQKENI. The CDR3 is CASSGQGTDEQFF. DNA of the CDR3: TGTGCCAGCTCAGGACAGGGTACTGATGAGCAGTTCTTC.

This clonotype was observed a handful of times. The chain recombines TRBV28 with TRBJ1-2, with 8 bases lining up with TRBD1. With V trimmed by 5 bases and J by 2 bases, 4 bases remained unmatched. The germline CDR1 and CDR2 sequences are MDHEN and SYDVKM. The CDR3 is 14 residues long. CDR3 residues: CASSTGGTNYGYTF. The CDR3 nucleotides are TGTGCCAGCAGTACAGGGGGAACCAACTATGGCTACACCTTC.

J is TRBJ1-4 and V is TRBV19; D may be TRBD1 (5 bases). Germline CDR1 and CDR2: LNHDA and SQIVND (reference sequence). The V end was cut by 3 bases, the J end by 0 bases, with 11 bases between. This CDR3 has 16 amino acids. Written as DNA, the CDR3 is TGTGCCAGTAGTATTCGGACATCTTCAACTAATGAAAAACTGTTTTTT. Its protein is CASSIRTSSTNEKLFF.

This clonotype has ten or more counts. The chain employs TRBV25-1 and TRBJ2-7; 8 bases match TRBD2. With V trimmed by 7 bases and J by 2 bases, 7 bases remained unmatched. The CDR3 length is 14 residues. The germline CDR1 and CDR2 sequences are MGHDK and SYGVNS. The chain's CDR3 is CASTPGTRAYEQYF. CDR3 coding DNA: TGTGCCAGCACCCCCGGGACTAGAGCCTACGAGCAGTACTTC.

The chain carries TRBV2 and TRBJ1-2; perhaps TRBD1 as D (6 bases). Per the germline V gene, CDR1 is SNHLY and CDR2 is FYNNEI. This CDR3 contains 13 residues. The V end lost 6 bases, the J end lost 1 base, and 9 bases lay between the germline ends. This CDR3 is CASRDSVNYGYTF. In DNA, the CDR3 is TGTGCCAGCAGGGACAGCGTTAACTATGGCTACACCTTC.

Worth noting for this clonotype: This could be a read error, since a much larger clone is one nucleotide away. The J gene is TRBJ1-1, the V gene TRBV28, with a possible D match to TRBD1 (5 bases). This CDR3 is built from 15 residues. Trimming shortened V by 0 bases and J by 5 bases, and 13 bases separated the two germline ends. Germline values: CDR1 MDHEN, CDR2 SYDVKM. The CDR3 sequence is CASSLWVGDATEAFF. CDR3 sequence (DNA): TGTGCCAGCAGTTTATGGGTAGGGGATGCTACTGAAGCTTTCTTT.